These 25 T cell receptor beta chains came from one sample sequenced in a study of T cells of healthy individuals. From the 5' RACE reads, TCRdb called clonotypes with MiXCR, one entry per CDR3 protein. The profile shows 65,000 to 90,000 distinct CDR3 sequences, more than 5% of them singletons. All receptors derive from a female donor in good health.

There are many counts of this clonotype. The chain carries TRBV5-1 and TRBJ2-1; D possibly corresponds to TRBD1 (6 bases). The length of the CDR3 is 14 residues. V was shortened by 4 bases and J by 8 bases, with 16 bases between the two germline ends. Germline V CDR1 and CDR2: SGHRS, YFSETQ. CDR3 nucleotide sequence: TGCGCCAGCAGCCCCGGGACACTATTACATGAGCAGTTCTTC. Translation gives CASSPGTLLHEQFF.

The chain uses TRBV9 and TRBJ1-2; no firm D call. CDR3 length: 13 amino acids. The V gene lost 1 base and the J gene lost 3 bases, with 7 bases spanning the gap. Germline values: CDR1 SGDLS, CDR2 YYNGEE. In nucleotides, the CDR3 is TGTGCCAGCAGCGTAATTCATGACTATGGCTACACCTTC. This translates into CASSVIHDYGYTF.

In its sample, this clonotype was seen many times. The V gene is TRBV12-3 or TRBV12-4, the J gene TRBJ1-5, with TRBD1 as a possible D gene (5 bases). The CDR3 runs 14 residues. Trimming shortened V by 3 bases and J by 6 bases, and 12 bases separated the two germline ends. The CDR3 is CASSFGSGSQPQHF. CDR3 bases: TGTGCCAGCAGTTTTGGATCAGGGTCTCAGCCCCAGCATTTT.

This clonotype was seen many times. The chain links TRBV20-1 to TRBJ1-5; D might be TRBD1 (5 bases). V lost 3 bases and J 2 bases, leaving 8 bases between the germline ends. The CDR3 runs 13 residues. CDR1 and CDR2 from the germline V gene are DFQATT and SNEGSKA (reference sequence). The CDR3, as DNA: TGCAGTGCTAGGGGACCAGGCAATCAGCCCCAGCATTTT. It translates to CSARGPGNQPQHF.

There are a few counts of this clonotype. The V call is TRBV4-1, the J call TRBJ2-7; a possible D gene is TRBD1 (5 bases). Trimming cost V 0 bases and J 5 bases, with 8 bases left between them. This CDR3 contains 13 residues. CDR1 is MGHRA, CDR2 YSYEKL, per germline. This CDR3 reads CASSQEGRDEQYF. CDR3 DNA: TGCGCCAGCAGCCAAGAGGGCAGGGACGAGCAGTACTTC.

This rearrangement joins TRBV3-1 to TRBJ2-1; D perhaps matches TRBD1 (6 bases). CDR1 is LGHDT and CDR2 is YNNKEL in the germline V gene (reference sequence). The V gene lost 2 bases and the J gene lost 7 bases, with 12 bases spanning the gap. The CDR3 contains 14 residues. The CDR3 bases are TGTGCCAGCAGCCAACCCGGAACAGGGAATGAGCAGTTCTTC. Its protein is CASSQPGTGNEQFF.

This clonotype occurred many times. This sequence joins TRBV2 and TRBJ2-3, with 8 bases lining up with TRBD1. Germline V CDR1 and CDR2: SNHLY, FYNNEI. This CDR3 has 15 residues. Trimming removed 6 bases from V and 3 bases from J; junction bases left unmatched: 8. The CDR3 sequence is CASSLQTGDTDTQYF. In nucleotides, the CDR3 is TGTGCCAGCAGCCTGCAGACAGGGGATACAGATACGCAGTATTTT.

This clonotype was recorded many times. The CDR3 here is CASSFYEGEQYF. The DNA for the CDR3 is TGTGCCAGCAGCTTTTATGAAGGGGAGCAGTACTTC. The rearrangement links TRBV5-4 to TRBJ2-7; D is unresolved. In germline, CDR1 is SGHNT, CDR2 YYREEE (reference sequence). Trimming cost V 2 bases and J 7 bases, with 10 bases left between them. This CDR3 is 12 amino acids long.

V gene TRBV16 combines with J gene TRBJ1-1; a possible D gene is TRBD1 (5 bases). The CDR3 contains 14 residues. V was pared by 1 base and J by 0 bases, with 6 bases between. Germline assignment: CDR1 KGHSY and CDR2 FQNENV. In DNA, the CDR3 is TGTGCCAGCAGCCAATGGGGGTTGAACACTGAAGCTTTCTTT. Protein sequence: CASSQWGLNTEAFF.

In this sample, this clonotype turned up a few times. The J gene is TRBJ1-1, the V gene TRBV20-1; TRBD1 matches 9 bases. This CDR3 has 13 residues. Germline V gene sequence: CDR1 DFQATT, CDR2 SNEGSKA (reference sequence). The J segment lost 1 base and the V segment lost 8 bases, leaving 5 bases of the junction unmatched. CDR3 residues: CSSPGQGNTEAFF. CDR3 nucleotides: TGCAGTTCACCGGGACAGGGGAACACTGAAGCTTTCTTT.

The CDR3 region has the DNA TGTGCCAGCAGCTTGGCAGGGACCCAACAAGCTTTCTTT. Its translation is CASSLAGTQQAFF. The rearrangement links TRBV5-5 to TRBJ1-1, with TRBD1 as a possible D gene (5 bases). V was pared by 0 bases and J by 9 bases, with 12 bases between. CDR1 is SGHKS, CDR2 YYEKEE, per germline (reference sequence). The CDR3 consists of 13 residues.

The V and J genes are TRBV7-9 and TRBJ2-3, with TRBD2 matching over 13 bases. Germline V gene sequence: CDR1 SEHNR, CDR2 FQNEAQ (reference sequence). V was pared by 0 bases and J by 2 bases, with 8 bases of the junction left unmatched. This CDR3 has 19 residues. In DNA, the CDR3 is TGTGCCAGCAGCTTAGCAGAGGGACTAGCGGGATTGTCCACAGATACGCAGTATTTT. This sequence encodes CASSLAEGLAGLSTDTQYF. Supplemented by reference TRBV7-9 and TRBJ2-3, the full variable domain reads DTGVSQNPRHKITKRGQNVTFRCDPISEHNRLYWYRQTLGQGPEFLTYFQNEAQLEKSRLLSDRFSAERPKGSFSTLEIQRTEQGDSAMYLCASSLAEGLAGLSTDTQYFGPGTRLTVL.

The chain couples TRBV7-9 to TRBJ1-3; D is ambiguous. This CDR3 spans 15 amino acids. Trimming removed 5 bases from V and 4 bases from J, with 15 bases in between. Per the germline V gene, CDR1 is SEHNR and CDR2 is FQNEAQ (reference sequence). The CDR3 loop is CASSRTRPGGNTIYF. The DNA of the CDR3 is TGTGCCAGCAGCCGAACCAGACCGGGCGGAAACACCATATATTTT.

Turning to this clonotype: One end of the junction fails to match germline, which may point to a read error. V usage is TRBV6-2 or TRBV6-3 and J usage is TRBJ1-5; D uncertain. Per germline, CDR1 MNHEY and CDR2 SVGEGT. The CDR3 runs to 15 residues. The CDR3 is CASRATRRSNQPQNF. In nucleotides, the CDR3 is TGTGCCAGCCGGGCCACCAGGAGAAGCAATCAGCCCCAGAATTTT.

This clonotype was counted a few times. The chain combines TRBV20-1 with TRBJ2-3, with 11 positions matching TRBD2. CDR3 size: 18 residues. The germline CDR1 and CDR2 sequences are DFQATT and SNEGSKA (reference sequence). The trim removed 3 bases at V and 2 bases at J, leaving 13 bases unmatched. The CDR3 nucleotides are TGCAGTGCTAGCCCCGGGACTAGCGGTTATGGTCTCACAGATACGCAGTATTTT. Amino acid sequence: CSASPGTSGYGLTDTQYF.

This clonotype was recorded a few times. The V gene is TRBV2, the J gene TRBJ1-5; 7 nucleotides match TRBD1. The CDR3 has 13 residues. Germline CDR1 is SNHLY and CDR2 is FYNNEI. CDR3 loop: CAIEGAGNQPQHF. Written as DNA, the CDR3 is TGTGCGATAGAGGGGGCTGGCAATCAGCCCCAGCATTTT. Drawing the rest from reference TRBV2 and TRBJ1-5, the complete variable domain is EPEVTQTPSHQVTQMGQEVILRCVPISNHLYFYWYRQILGQKVEFLVSFYNNEISEKSEIFDDQFSVERPDGSNFTLKIRSTKLEDSAMYFCAIEGAGNQPQHFGDGTRLSIL.

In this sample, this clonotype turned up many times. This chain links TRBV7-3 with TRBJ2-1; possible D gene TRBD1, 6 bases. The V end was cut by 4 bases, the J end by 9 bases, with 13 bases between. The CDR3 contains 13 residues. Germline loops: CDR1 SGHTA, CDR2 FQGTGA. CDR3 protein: CASSSRVRGEQFF. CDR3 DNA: TGTGCCAGCAGCTCAAGGGTCAGGGGTGAGCAGTTCTTC. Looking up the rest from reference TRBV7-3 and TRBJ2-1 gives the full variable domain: GAGVSQTPSNKVTEKGKYVELRCDPISGHTALYWYRQSLGQGPEFLIYFQGTGAADDSGLPNDRFFAVRPEGSVSTLKIQRTERGDSAVYLCASSSRVRGEQFFGPGTRLTVL.

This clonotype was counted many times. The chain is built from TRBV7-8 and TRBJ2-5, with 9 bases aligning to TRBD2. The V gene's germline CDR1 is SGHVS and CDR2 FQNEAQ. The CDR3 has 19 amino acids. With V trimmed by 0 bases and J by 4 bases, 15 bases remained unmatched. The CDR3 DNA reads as TGTGCCAGCAGCTTAGCGCTGGTTAGCGGGAGACGGTCAGGAGAGACCCAGTACTTC. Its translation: CASSLALVSGRRSGETQYF.

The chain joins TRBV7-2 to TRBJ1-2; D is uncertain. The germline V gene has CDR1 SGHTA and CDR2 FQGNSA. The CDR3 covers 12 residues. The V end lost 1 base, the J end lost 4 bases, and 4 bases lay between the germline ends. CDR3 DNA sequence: TGTGCCAGCAGCTTAGGGACCTATGGCTACACCTTC. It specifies CASSLGTYGYTF.

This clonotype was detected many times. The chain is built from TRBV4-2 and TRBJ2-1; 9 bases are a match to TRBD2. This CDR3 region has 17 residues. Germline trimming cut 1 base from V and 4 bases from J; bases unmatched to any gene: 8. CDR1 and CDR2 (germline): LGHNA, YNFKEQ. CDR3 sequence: CASSQAGAGGPYNEQFF. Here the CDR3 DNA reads TGTGCCAGCAGCCAAGCCGGTGCGGGAGGGCCTTACAATGAGCAGTTCTTC.

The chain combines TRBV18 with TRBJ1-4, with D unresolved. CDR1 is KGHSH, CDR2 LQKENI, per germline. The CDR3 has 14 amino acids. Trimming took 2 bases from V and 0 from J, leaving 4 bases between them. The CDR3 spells CASSPGATNEKLFF. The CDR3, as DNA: TGTGCCAGCTCACCAGGCGCAACTAATGAAAAACTGTTTTTT.

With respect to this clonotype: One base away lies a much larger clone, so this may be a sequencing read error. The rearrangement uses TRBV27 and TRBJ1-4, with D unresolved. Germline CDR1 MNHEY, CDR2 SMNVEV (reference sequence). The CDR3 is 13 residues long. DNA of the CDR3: TGTGACAGCAGTTTATATGATAAGGCAAAACTGTTTTTT. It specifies CDSSLYDKAKLFF.

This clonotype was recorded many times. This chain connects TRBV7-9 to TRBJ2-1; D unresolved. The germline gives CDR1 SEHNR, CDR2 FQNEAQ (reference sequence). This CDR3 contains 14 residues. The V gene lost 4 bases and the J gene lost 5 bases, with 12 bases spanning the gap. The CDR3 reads CASSSLGPDNEQFF. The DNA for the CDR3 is TGTGCCAGCAGCTCTCTTGGACCCGACAATGAGCAGTTCTTC.

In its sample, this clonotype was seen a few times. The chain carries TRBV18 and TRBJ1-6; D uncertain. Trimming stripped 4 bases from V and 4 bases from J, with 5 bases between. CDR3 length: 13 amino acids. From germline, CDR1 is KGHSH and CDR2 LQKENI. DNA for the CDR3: TGTGCCAGCTCACGTGGATATAATTCACCCCTCCACTTT. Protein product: CASSRGYNSPLHF.

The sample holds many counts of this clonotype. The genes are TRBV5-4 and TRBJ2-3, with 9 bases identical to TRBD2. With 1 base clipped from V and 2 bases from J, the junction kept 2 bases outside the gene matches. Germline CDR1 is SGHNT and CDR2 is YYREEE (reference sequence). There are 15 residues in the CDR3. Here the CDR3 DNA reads TGTGCCAGCAGCTTGACTAGCGGGCCCACAGATACGCAGTATTTT. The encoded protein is CASSLTSGPTDTQYF.